The 4 T cell receptor beta chains in this list originate from one sample, sequenced in a study of control samples from healthy donors and cancer patients (dated by TCRdb to about 2020). The protocol used for the library was the immunoSEQ multiplex PCR assay. What TCRdb holds here is the immuneACCESS table cut down to in-frame rearrangements. Part of the clones is not present; checked against another copy, under half of the missing clones reflect an unresolved V gene, and the others are unexplained. Present in this sample are some 150,000 clones, about 89% of which were seen just once. The biggest ten clones account for over 6% of the sample. Material for sequencing was blood. Receptors originate from a man aged 18 to 30 in good health.

The chain couples TRBV5-6 to TRBJ1-5; D is ambiguous. V was trimmed by 3 bases and J by 7 bases, leaving 8 bases between them. CDR3 length equals 12 residues. Germline V gene data show CDR1 as SGHDT and CDR2 as YYEEEE. The CDR3 bases are TGTGCCAGCAGCTCGCGAAGCCAGCCCCAGCATTTT. Its translation is CASSSRSQPQHF.

The J gene is TRBJ1-6, the V gene TRBV27; D remains ambiguous. Trimming stripped 6 bases from V and 6 bases from J, with 12 bases between. The germline gives CDR1 MNHEY, CDR2 SMNVEV (reference sequence). The CDR3 totals 14 residues. The CDR3 loop reads CASSVPRTNSPLHF. CDR3 nucleotide sequence: TGTGCCAGCAGCGTACCGAGAACTAATTCACCCCTCCACTTT.

The gene calls are TRBV29-1 and TRBJ2-7; 8 bases line up with TRBD1. There are 12 residues in the CDR3. Looked up from germline, CDR1 is SQVTM and CDR2 is ANQGSEA. V gave up 6 bases and J gave up 4 bases; unmatched junction bases: 5. This CDR3 reads CSVRTGTYEQYF. In DNA, the CDR3 is TGCAGCGTGAGGACAGGGACTTACGAGCAGTACTTC.

V usage is TRBV5-1 and J usage is TRBJ1-1; 11 bases match TRBD1. CDR1 is SGHRS and CDR2 is YFSETQ in the germline V gene. Unmatched junction bases numbered 8, after V lost 4 bases and J lost 0 bases. CDR3 length: 17 residues. CDR3 coding DNA: TGCGCCAGCAGCCCGGGACAGGGGGAAATCCTGAACACTGAAGCTTTCTTT. Translation: CASSPGQGEILNTEAFF.